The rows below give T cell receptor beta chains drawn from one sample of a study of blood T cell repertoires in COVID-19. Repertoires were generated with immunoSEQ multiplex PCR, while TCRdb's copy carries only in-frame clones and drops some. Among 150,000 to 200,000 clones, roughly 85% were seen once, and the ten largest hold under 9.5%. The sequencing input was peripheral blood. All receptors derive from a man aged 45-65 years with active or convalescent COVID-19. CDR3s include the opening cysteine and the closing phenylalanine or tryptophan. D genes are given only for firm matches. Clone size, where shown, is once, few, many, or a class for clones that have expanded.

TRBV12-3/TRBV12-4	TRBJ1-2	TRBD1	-	TGTGCCAGCAGTTTGACAGGGACCTATGGCTACACCTTC	CASSLTGTYGYTF
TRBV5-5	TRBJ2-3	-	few	TGTGCCAGCAGCTTTGATGGGGACTCCTCCGGAGATACGCAGTATTTT	CASSFDGDSSGDTQYF
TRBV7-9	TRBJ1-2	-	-	TGTGCCAGCAGCTTAGATTTGAGCCTTTACTATGGCTACACCTTC	CASSLDLSLYYGYTF
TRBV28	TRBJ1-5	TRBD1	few	TGTGCCAGCCGTTCTCCGGGACAGGGCCTACAATATAGCAATCAGCCCCAGCATTTT	CASRSPGQGLQYSNQPQHF
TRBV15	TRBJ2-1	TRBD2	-	TGTGCCACCAGCAGTTTACTAGCGGGGAAGGACAATGAGCAGTTCTTC	CATSSLLAGKDNEQFF
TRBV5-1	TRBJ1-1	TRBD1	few	TGCGCCAGCAGCTCGACAGGGGGGAACACTGAAGCTTTCTTT	CASSSTGGNTEAFF
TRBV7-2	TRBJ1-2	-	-	TGTGCCAGCAGCCCGGGGGGACCCCAATTTGGCTACACCTTC	CASSPGGPQFGYTF
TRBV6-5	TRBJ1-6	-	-	TGTGCCAGCAGCGGGGGAAATTCACCCCTCCACTTT	CASSGGNSPLHF
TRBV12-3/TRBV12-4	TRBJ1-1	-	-	TGTGCCAGCAGCAGCCCCGGAACAGCTGAAGCTTTCTTT	CASSSPGTAEAFF
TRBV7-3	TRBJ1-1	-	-	TGTGCCAGCAGCGCCCAGTCGGGAGTTGAAGCTTTCTTT	CASSAQSGVEAFF
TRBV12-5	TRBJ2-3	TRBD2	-	TGTGCTAGTGGTGGGACTAGCGGGAGTACGCAGTATTTT	CASGGTSGSTQYF
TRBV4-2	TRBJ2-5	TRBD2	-	TGTGCCAGCAGCAACCTACCGGGACTAGCGGGAGGAGAGACCCAGTACTTC	CASSNLPGLAGGETQYF
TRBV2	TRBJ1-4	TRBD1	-	TGTGCCAGCAGCGGGACAGGGGGCGAAAAACTGTTTTTT	CASSGTGGEKLFF
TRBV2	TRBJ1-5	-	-	TGTGCCAGCAGTGAGGCAGGCAGGCGATCTTATAGCAATCAGCCCCAGCATTTT	CASSEAGRRSYSNQPQHF
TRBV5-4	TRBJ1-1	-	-	TGTGCCAGCACCCCGACAGGTTATAGCACTGAAGCTTTCTTT	CASTPTGYSTEAFF
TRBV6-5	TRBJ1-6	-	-	TGTGCCAGCAGTTTAGGACACAGAGATTCACCCCTCCACTTT	CASSLGHRDSPLHF
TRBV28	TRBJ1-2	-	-	TGTGCCAGCAGCACGTTAGAGGGCTATGGCTACACCTTC	CASSTLEGYGYTF
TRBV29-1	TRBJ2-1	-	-	TGCAGCGTTGAAGGAGCGTTCCTCCTCCCCAACAATGAGCAGTTCTTC	CSVEGAFLLPNNEQFF
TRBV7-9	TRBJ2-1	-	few	TGTGCCAGCAGCTTAATAGAGCAGGGTGGGAATGAGCAGTTCTTC	CASSLIEQGGNEQFF
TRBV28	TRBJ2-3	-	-	TGTGCCAGCAGTTTATTGGGAGCAGATACGCAGTATTTT	CASSLLGADTQYF
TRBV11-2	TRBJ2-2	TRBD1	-	TGTGCCAGCAGCCCGCGGGACAGGGCCTTCACCGGGGAGCTGTTTTTT	CASSPRDRAFTGELFF
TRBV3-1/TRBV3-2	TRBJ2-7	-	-	TGTGCCAGCAGCCAAGTGCGGGGCTACGAGCAGTACTTC	CASSQVRGYEQYF
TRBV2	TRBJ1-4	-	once	TGTGCCAGCAGTGAAGCTGGGCAGAATGAAAAACTGTTTTTT	CASSEAGQNEKLFF
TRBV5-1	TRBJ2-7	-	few	TGCGCCAGCAGCCCTCCTGGAGGACTCTCCTACGAGCAGTACTTC	CASSPPGGLSYEQYF
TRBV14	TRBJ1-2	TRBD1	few	TGTGCCAGCAGCCCCCGGGACAGAGAAAACTATGGCTACACCTTC	CASSPRDRENYGYTF
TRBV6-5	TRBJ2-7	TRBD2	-	TGTGCCAGCAGTCTCTTTGGCGGGAGGTACGAGCAGTACTTC	CASSLFGGRYEQYF
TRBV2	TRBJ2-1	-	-	TGTGCCAGCAGTGCGAGAAGAGGCTCCTACAATGAGCAGTTCTTC	CASSARRGSYNEQFF
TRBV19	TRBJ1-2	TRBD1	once	TGTGCCAGTAGTATCCAGGGGGCTGATGGCTACACCTTC	CASSIQGADGYTF
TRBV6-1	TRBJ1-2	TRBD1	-	TGTGCCAGCAGTGAATCCGGGACAGGGGATAGTCGGCGTGGCTACACCTTC	CASSESGTGDSRRGYTF
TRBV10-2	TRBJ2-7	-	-	TGCGCCAGCAGTGAATCCCCCTCCCGAGCGGGCGAGCAGTACTTC	CASSESPSRAGEQYF
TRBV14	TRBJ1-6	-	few	TGTGCCAGCAGTGGGAGCTCCTATAATTCACCCCTCCACTTT	CASSGSSYNSPLHF
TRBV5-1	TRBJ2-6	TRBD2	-	TGCGCCATCCCGGGGAGGGGAGCAGACTCTGGGGCCAACGTCCTGACTTTC	CAIPGRGADSGANVLTF
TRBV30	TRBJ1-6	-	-	TGTGCCTGGAGGTATACACCTTCGCCCCTCCACTTT	CAWRYTPSPLHF
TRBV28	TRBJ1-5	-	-	TGTGCCAGCAGTTTAGGGGGCGCGGTTGGTCAGCCCCAGCATTTT	CASSLGGAVGQPQHF
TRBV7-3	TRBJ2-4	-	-	TGTGCCAGCAGCTTAATGGGACAATCGGGCAAAAACATTCAGTACTTC	CASSLMGQSGKNIQYF
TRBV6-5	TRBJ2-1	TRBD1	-	TGTGCCAGCAGTACCGGACAGGGGGCGACGGATGAGCAGTTCTTC	CASSTGQGATDEQFF
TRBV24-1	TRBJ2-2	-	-	TGTGCCACCAGTGATCCCCGCTTCAGGCAAGCGAACACCGGGGAGCTGTTTTTT	CATSDPRFRQANTGELFF
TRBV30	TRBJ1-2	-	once	TGTGCCTGGAGTCCTAACAGGGCGCCTAACTATGGCTACACCTTC	CAWSPNRAPNYGYTF
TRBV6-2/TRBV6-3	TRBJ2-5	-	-	TGTGCCAGCAGTTACCTGAGGGAGACCCAGTACTTC	CASSYLRETQYF